Listed here are 23 T cell receptor beta chains from one sample, sequenced in a study of metastatic and nonmetastatic thyroid tumors (dated by TCRdb to between 2020 and 2021). The library was produced with PCR. This sample was sequenced with an Illumina HiSeq 4000. TCRdb reworked the public reads: Q25 trimming with fastp, MiXCR clone assembly, productive beta chains retained. The sample table records under 50,000 clones; approximately 17% of these occur just once. Around 13% of the sample lies in the top ten. Before undergoing thyroid surgery, none of the patients had been given any kind of treatment. The sample was tumor tissue. The receptors were gathered from a female donor with papillary thyroid cancer or a benign thyroid nodule (not recorded which). Some clones in this sample may be carry-over from other donors' samples.

This clone appeared many times. V is TRBV28 and J is TRBJ1-2; TRBD1 matches 8 bases. CDR1 MDHEN and CDR2 SYDVKM come from the germline V gene. V shed 7 bases, J shed 4 bases, and the junction held 11 bases outside the gene matches. The CDR3 extends over 15 amino acids. This CDR3 is CASTSAGGGSYGYTF. The CDR3 DNA follows: TGTGCCAGCACCTCGGCAGGGGGCGGTAGCTATGGCTACACCTTC.

This clone was detected a few times. The rearrangement uses TRBV27 and TRBJ2-1; D remains ambiguous. V lost 5 bases and J 6 bases, leaving 14 bases between the germline ends. The V gene's germline CDR1 is MNHEY and CDR2 SMNVEV (reference sequence). This CDR3 is built from 14 residues. CDR3 DNA: TGTGCCAGCAGTCCCCTTGGTGGTCCCAATGAGCAGTTCTTC. Protein: CASSPLGGPNEQFF.

Ten or more counts support this clone. This sequence joins TRBV2 and TRBJ1-4; weak D call: TRBD1 (5 bases). The ends were cut back, 6 bases at V and 6 bases at J, with 20 bases in the middle. Germline V CDR1 and CDR2: SNHLY, FYNNEI. The CDR3 sequence is 16 residues long. The CDR3 region is CASRRGGGRGDEKLFF. The CDR3 DNA follows: TGTGCCAGCAGGAGGGGCGGAGGGAGGGGTGATGAAAAACTGTTTTTT. Looking up the rest from reference TRBV2 and TRBJ1-4 gives the full variable domain: EPEVTQTPSHQVTQMGQEVILRCVPISNHLYFYWYRQILGQKVEFLVSFYNNEISEKSEIFDDQFSVERPDGSNFTLKIRSTKLEDSAMYFCASRRGGGRGDEKLFFGSGTQLSVL.

This clone was seen many times. For the CDR3, the DNA is TGTGCCAGCAGCTCTTACAGGGGTCTCTCTGGAAACACCATATATTTT. Its translation: CASSSYRGLSGNTIYF. The chain carries TRBV13 and TRBJ1-3, with 7 bases aligning to TRBD1. The CDR3 extends over 16 amino acids. J gave up 0 bases and V 4 bases, and 6 bases lay outside the gene matches. Germline CDR1 is PRHDT and CDR2 is FYEKMQ (reference sequence).

Details on this clone: Other DNA sequences from this sample encode an identical CDR3 as well. This CDR3 reads CSARGSPSRESRTDTQYF. The CDR3 region has the DNA TGCAGTGCTAGGGGTTCCCCCTCGCGGGAGTCAAGGACGGATACGCAGTATTTT. The chain recombines TRBV20-1 with TRBJ2-3, with 7 bases identical to TRBD2. Germline CDR1 and CDR2: DFQATT and SNEGSKA (reference sequence). The ends lost 3 bases at V and 6 bases at J; junction bases unmatched: 21. The CDR3 is 18 residues long.

This clone was seen ten or more times. The chain carries TRBV7-9 and TRBJ2-3; tentatively, D is TRBD2 (6 bases). This CDR3 is 15 amino acids long. V dropped 3 bases and J dropped 5 bases, with 15 bases sitting between them. CDR1 is SEHNR, CDR2 FQNEAQ, per germline (reference sequence). The chain's CDR3 is CASSLEGLTRDTQYF. The CDR3, as DNA: TGTGCCAGCAGCTTGGAGGGACTGACAAGAGATACGCAGTATTTT.

This clone has ten or more counts. The V and J genes are TRBV28 and TRBJ2-1; D is perhaps TRBD2 (6 bases). V gave up 2 bases and J gave up 7 bases, with 21 bases separating them. In germline, CDR1 is MDHEN, CDR2 SYDVKM. The length of the CDR3 is 17 residues. The DNA for the CDR3 is TGTGCCAGCAGTTTAGACGTCCAGGAGGGCCATTCGAATGAGCAGTTCTTC. Its translation: CASSLDVQEGHSNEQFF.

This clone was recorded a few times. V usage is TRBV6-2 or TRBV6-3 and J usage is TRBJ1-1; no firm D call. Germline CDR1 and CDR2: MNHEY and SVGEGT. The CDR3 runs 12 residues. Trimming cost V 2 bases and J 12 bases, with 13 bases left between them. CDR3 amino acids: CASSYVGKESFF. The CDR3 nucleotides are TGTGCCAGCAGTTACGTCGGAAAGGAGTCTTTCTTT.

This clone showed up many times. The chain carries TRBV6-2 or TRBV6-3 and TRBJ2-1; either TRBD1 or TRBD2 may supply D (7 bases each). The ends were cut back, 5 bases at V and 8 bases at J, with 19 bases in the middle. CDR3 size: 15 residues. Germline loops: CDR1 MNHEY, CDR2 SVGEGT. The CDR3 protein is CASSPQGVAGDEQFF. As DNA, the CDR3 is TGTGCCAGCAGTCCCCAGGGGGTAGCGGGCGATGAGCAGTTCTTC.

On this clone itself: Without the conserved terminal phenylalanine or tryptophan, this CDR3 likely stems from a read error. This sequence joins TRBV5-1 and TRBJ2-5; D could derive from TRBD1 or TRBD2 (5 bases each). Looked up from germline, CDR1 is SGHRS and CDR2 is YFSETQ. CDR3 size: 12 residues. CDR3 nucleotides: TGCGCCAGCATCTTGGGGGAAGAGACCCAGTACTCC. Translating gives CASILGEETQYS.

This clone has a count of ten or more. V usage is TRBV24-1 and J usage is TRBJ2-1; possible D gene TRBD2, 5 bases. Germline CDR1 reads KGHDR; CDR2 reads SFDVKD. The CDR3 totals 16 residues. V lost 0 bases and J lost 2, with 10 bases in between. The CDR3 loop is CATSDLGLSAYNEQFF. In DNA form, the CDR3 reads TGTGCCACCAGTGATTTGGGACTCTCTGCCTACAATGAGCAGTTCTTC.

J is TRBJ2-7 and V is TRBV28; TRBD1 is a possible D gene (6 bases). This CDR3 comprises 12 residues. Germline values: CDR1 MDHEN, CDR2 SYDVKM. Trimming shortened V by 5 bases and J by 4 bases, and 9 bases separated the two germline ends. CDR3 DNA: TGTGCCAGCAGTCAACAGGGTTACGAGCAGTACTTC. Translated: CASSQQGYEQYF.

This clone came up a few times. The chain uses TRBV28 and TRBJ1-5; no firm D call. V dropped 3 bases and J dropped 0 bases, with 12 bases sitting between them. CDR1 MDHEN and CDR2 SYDVKM come from the germline V gene. The CDR3 contains 16 residues. In DNA, the CDR3 is TGTGCCAGCAGTTTCGCATCGCAGGATAGCAATCAGCCCCAGCATTTT. Translation: CASSFASQDSNQPQHF.

This clone was counted many times. A much larger clone lies one base from this, so it may be a read error. The CDR3 does not close with the conserved phenylalanine or tryptophan, likely indicating a read error. The V gene is TRBV6-1, the J gene TRBJ2-1; no definite D call. With 8 bases removed from V and 3 bases from J, the gap between germline ends came to 8 bases. CDR1 is MNHNS and CDR2 is SASEGT in the germline V gene. The CDR3 sequence is 12 residues long. CDR3 in amino acids: CASGIHYNEQFL. CDR3 nucleotide sequence: TGTGCCAGCGGGATTCACTACAATGAGCAGTTCCTC.

In its sample, this clone was seen many times. The chain has TRBV6-6 and TRBJ2-3; 7 bases are a match to TRBD1. Germline assignment: CDR1 MNHNY and CDR2 SVGAGI (reference sequence). CDR3 length: 15 amino acids. Germline trimming cut 0 bases from V and 2 bases from J; bases unmatched to any gene: 2. CDR3 DNA: TGTGCCAGCAGTTACTCGAGGGGGCCCACAGATACGCAGTATTTT. It codes for CASSYSRGPTDTQYF.

This clone was picked up many times. The rearrangement links TRBV11-2 to TRBJ2-1, with a tentative D call TRBD2 (6 bases). CDR1 is SGHAT, CDR2 FQNNGV, per germline. The length of the CDR3 is 13 residues. Deletions cut 0 bases from V and 10 bases from J, with 10 bases between. CDR3 coding DNA: TGTGCCAGCAGCTTAGAAAGACTAGGAGAGCAGTTCTTC. Protein sequence: CASSLERLGEQFF. Complete variable domain (other parts from reference TRBV11-2 and TRBJ2-1): EAGVAQSPRYKIIEKRQSVAFWCNPISGHATLYWYQQILGQGPKLLIQFQNNGVVDDSQLPKDRFSAERLKGVDSTLKIQPAKLEDSAVYLCASSLERLGEQFFGPGTRLTVL.

V is TRBV11-2 and J is TRBJ1-2; possible D gene TRBD1, 5 bases. Germline V gene data show CDR1 as SGHAT and CDR2 as FQNNGV. V was clipped by 2 bases and J by 1 base, with 20 bases between them. The CDR3 length is 18 residues. CDR3 bases: TGTGCCAGCAGCTTATCTCCCCGATGGCGAGGGGATAACTATGGCTACACCTTC. Encoded protein: CASSLSPRWRGDNYGYTF. Full variable domain (remainder filled in from reference TRBV11-2 and TRBJ1-2): EAGVAQSPRYKIIEKRQSVAFWCNPISGHATLYWYQQILGQGPKLLIQFQNNGVVDDSQLPKDRFSAERLKGVDSTLKIQPAKLEDSAVYLCASSLSPRWRGDNYGYTFGSGTRLTVV.

Regarding this clone: At one end, the junction sequence differs from germline, possibly due to a read error. This sequence joins TRBV13 and TRBJ2-1; no clear D. CDR1 is PRHDT, CDR2 FYEKMQ, per germline (reference sequence). The CDR3 consists of 11 residues. Here the CDR3 reads CAGSPYNEQFF. In nucleotides, the CDR3 is TGTGCCGGCAGCCCATACAATGAGCAGTTCTTC.

This clone was seen repeatedly, ten times or more. The chain carries TRBV14 and TRBJ2-1; D gene unclear. The CDR3 has 14 residues. Germline V gene sequence: CDR1 SGHDN, CDR2 FVKESK. V lost 1 base, J lost 1 base, and 5 bases lay in between. CDR3 residues: CASSQAGSYNEQFF. CDR3 bases: TGTGCCAGCAGCCAAGCTGGTTCCTACAATGAGCAGTTCTTC.

This clone was observed a handful of times. The chain combines TRBV3-1 with TRBJ1-2; TRBD1 might be the D (5 bases). V lost 0 bases, J lost 7 bases, and 12 bases lay in between. CDR3 length: 14 residues. Germline-derived CDR1 and CDR2 are LGHDT and YNNKEL (reference sequence). The DNA of the CDR3 is TGTGCCAGCAGCCAAGAGTTCTCCACAGGTGGCTACACCTTC. It translates to CASSQEFSTGGYTF.

This clone was detected many times. This specimen includes other DNA sequences encoding the same CDR3. The rearrangement uses TRBV20-1 and TRBJ1-5; no firm D call. V lost 5 bases, J lost 5 bases, and 16 bases lay in between. The length of the CDR3 is 14 residues. Germline V gene data show CDR1 as DFQATT and CDR2 as SNEGSKA (reference sequence). CDR3 nucleotide sequence: TGCAGTGCTCGTCCCTCAGGATTCTATCAGCCCCAGCATTTT. Its protein is CSARPSGFYQPQHF.

The table lists this clone with many counts. The chain has TRBV4-1 and TRBJ2-3, with D uncertain. The ends were cut back, 0 bases at V and 4 bases at J, with 14 bases in the middle. Germline V gene data show CDR1 as MGHRA and CDR2 as YSYEKL. The CDR3 is 16 residues long. CDR3 in amino acids: CASSQDQGIRADTQYF. The CDR3 region has the DNA TGCGCCAGCAGCCAAGATCAAGGGATCCGGGCAGATACGCAGTATTTT.

For this clone: With a much larger clone just one base away, this may be a read error. The same CDR3 can be traced to other DNA sequences in this sample. This sequence joins TRBV28 and TRBJ1-4, with D uncertain. The CDR3 is made up of 12 amino acids. Trimming took 6 bases from V and 10 from J, leaving 12 bases between them. Looked up from germline, CDR1 is MDHEN and CDR2 is SYDVKM. The CDR3 nucleotides are TGTGCCAGCAGCCTTAGGTCGGGAAAACTGTTTTTT. Translating it yields CASSLRSGKLFF.